This T cell receptor (beta chain) stems from a study of blood T cells in healthy people across ages. Study as a whole: Every two T cells gave about one barcoded beta molecule via template switching.

To note about this clonotype: Antigen: not known.

V shed 7 bases and J shed 0 bases, with 13 bases lying between them. The CDR3 has 15 residues. Germline V gene lookup returns CDR1 MNHEY and CDR2 SMNVEV (reference sequence). With a J-beta primer mix and a sample-barcoded 5' primer, a second PCR ran roughly 6 to 11 cycles. Using its own MiXCR run on the 5' RACE reads, TCRdb lists one record per CDR3 protein. This table holds some 1.5 million distinct CDR3 sequences, approximately 30% found once. Study results and limitations: Per million T cells, the diversity of TCR beta decreased roughly linearly as age advanced.

The rearrangement joins TRBV27 to TRBJ2-1; D is uncertain. This TCR was recovered from a woman in her twenties or thirties in good health. What was sequenced was blood. The CDR3 nucleotides read TGTGCCAGCACCCCTAGACGGAGCTCCTACAATGAGCAGTTCTTC. Protein sequence: CASTPRRSSYNEQFF.